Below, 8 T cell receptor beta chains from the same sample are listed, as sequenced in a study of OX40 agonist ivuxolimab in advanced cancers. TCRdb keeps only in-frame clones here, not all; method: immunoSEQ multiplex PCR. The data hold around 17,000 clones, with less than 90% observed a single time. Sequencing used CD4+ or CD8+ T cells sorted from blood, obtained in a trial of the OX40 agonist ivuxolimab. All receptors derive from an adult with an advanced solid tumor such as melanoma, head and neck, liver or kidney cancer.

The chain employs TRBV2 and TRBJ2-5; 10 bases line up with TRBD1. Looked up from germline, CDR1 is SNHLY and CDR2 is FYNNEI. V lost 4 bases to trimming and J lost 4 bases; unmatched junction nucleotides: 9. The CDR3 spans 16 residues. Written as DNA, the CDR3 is TGTGCCAGCAGTGGACAGGGGGCTGGTATAGGAGAGACCCAGTACTTC. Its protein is CASSGQGAGIGETQYF.

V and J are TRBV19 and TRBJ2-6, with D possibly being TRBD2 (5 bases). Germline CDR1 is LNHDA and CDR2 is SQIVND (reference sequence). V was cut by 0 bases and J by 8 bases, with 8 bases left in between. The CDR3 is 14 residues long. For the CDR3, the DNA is TGTGCCAGTAGTATAGACGAGGGTACCAACGTCCTGACTTTC. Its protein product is CASSIDEGTNVLTF.

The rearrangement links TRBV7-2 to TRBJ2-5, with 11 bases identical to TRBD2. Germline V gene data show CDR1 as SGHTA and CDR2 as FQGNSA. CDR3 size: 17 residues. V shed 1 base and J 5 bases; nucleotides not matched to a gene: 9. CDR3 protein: CASSLDATSGSLETQYF. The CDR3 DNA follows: TGTGCCAGCAGCTTAGACGCTACTAGCGGGAGTCTTGAGACCCAGTACTTC.

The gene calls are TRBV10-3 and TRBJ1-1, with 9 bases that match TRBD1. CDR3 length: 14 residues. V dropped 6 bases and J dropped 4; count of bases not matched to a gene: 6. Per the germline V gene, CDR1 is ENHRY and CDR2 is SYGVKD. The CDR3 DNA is TGTGCCATCAGCCTACAGGGGGCGGTCACTGAAGCTTTCTTT. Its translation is CAISLQGAVTEAFF.

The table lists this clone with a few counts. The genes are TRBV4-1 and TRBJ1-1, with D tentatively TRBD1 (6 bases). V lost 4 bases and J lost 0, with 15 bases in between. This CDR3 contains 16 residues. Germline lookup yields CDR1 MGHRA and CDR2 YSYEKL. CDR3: CASSPTGSGLNTEAFF. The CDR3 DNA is TGCGCCAGCAGCCCAACAGGGTCAGGGCTGAACACTGAAGCTTTCTTT.

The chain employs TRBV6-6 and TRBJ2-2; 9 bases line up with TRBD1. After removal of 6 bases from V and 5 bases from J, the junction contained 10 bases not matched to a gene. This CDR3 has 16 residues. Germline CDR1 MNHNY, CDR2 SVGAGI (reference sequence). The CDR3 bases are TGTGCCAGCAGCACAGGGGGCGCAGGTGATACCGGGGAGCTGTTTTTT. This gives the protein CASSTGGAGDTGELFF.

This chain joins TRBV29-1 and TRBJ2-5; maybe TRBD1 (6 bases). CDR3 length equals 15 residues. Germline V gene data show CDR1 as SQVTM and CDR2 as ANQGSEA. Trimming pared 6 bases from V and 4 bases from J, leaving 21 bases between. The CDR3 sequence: CSVPRGQGMGETQYF. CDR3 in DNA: TGCAGCGTCCCGAGAGGGCAGGGGATGGGAGAGACCCAGTACTTC.

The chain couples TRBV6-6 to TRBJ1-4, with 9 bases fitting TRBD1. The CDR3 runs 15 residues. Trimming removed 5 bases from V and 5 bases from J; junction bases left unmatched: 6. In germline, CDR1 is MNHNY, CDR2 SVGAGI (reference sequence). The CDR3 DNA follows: TGTGCCAGCAGTCAGGGACAGGGCGGGAATGAAAAACTGTTTTTT. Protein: CASSQGQGGNEKLFF.